These 32 T cell receptor beta chains were sequenced from one sample in a study of cytomegalovirus exposure and HLA in healthy donors. It was with 60 Vbeta and 13 Jbeta primers that the PCR ran. Libraries were prepared by immunoSEQ multiplex PCR; TCRdb keeps only in-frame clonotypes and omits some of them. The table lists 110,000 or so clones, just under 80% of them singletons, with around 5.3% in the top ten. The sequencing input was PBMCs. The origin of the receptors is a male donor in good health and CMV-seronegative.

This chain links TRBV19 with TRBJ2-6, with 8 bases that match TRBD1. Germline values: CDR1 LNHDA, CDR2 SQIVND (reference sequence). CDR3 length equals 19 residues. Trimming removed 3 bases from V and 1 base from J; junction bases left unmatched: 11. The CDR3 protein is CASSIWAQGASSGANVLTF. CDR3 nucleotide sequence: TGTGCCAGTAGTATCTGGGCCCAGGGGGCTAGTTCTGGGGCCAACGTCCTGACTTTC. Looking up the rest from reference TRBV19 and TRBJ2-6 gives the full variable domain: DGGITQSPKYLFRKEGQNVTLSCEQNLNHDAMYWYRQDPGQGLRLIYYSQIVNDFQKGDIAEGYSVSREKKESFPLTVTSAQKNPTAFYLCASSIWAQGASSGANVLTFGAGSRLTVL.

The rearrangement uses TRBV2 and TRBJ1-5, with a possible D match to TRBD1 (5 bases). The CDR3 is 15 residues long. Trimming took off 8 bases at V and 4 bases at J, with 18 bases between the two ends. Germline values: CDR1 SNHLY, CDR2 FYNNEI. The CDR3 reads CASGGVIVGNQPQHF. The CDR3 bases are TGTGCCAGCGGAGGGGTAATCGTGGGTAATCAGCCCCAGCATTTT.

Comments on this clone: Distinct nucleotide sequences in the sample also encode this CDR3. The CDR3 DNA follows: TGTGCCAGCAGCTCAAGACTAGCCGGTGAGCAGTTCTTC. Translating it yields CASSSRLAGEQFF. The chain uses TRBV27 and TRBJ2-1, with TRBD2 matching 7 bases. With 6 bases clipped from V and 9 bases from J, the junction kept 8 bases outside the gene matches. The CDR3 has 13 residues. Germline assignment: CDR1 MNHEY and CDR2 SMNVEV (reference sequence).

J is TRBJ2-7 and V is TRBV10-3, with D perhaps matching TRBD1 (5 bases). CDR3 length equals 14 residues. V was trimmed by 8 bases and J by 3 bases, leaving 17 bases between them. Germline V gene data show CDR1 as ENHRY and CDR2 as SYGVKD. As DNA, the CDR3 is TGTGCCATCGGTGTCCAGGGTAGGAACTACGAGCAGTACTTC. Its protein is CAIGVQGRNYEQYF.

This clone has only one observation. The chain couples TRBV30 to TRBJ2-7, with 11 nucleotides matching TRBD2. V was pared by 3 bases and J by 4 bases, with 8 bases of the junction left unmatched. Germline V gives CDR1 GTSNPN, CDR2 SVGIG (reference sequence). The CDR3 is 15 residues long. The CDR3 DNA reads TGTGCCTGGAGCGGCGGGGGACTAGCGGCATACGAGCAGTACTTC. Translation: CAWSGGGLAAYEQYF. The full variable domain, with the rest looked up from reference TRBV30 and TRBJ2-7, is SQTIHQWPATLVQPVGSPLSLECTVEGTSNPNLYWYRQAAGRGLQLLFYSVGIGQISSEVPQNLSASRPQDRQFILSSKKLLLSDSGFYLCAWSGGGLAAYEQYFGPGTRLTVT.

The rearrangement joins TRBV29-1 to TRBJ2-7, with 11 bases identical to TRBD2. The CDR3 extends over 16 amino acids. Trimming cost V 6 bases and J 3 bases; bases outside gene matches: 13. The germline gives CDR1 SQVTM, CDR2 ANQGSEA. The DNA for the CDR3 is TGCAGCGTCCCCCTTATCGGGACTAGCGGACGCTACGAGCAGTACTTC. Translation: CSVPLIGTSGRYEQYF.

CDR3 region: CASSSGGPYEQYF. CDR3 coding DNA: TGTGCCAGCAGCTCAGGGGGCCCCTACGAGCAGTACTTC. The V gene is TRBV5-6, the J gene TRBJ2-7; 8 nucleotides align to TRBD1. This CDR3 contains 13 residues. V shed 3 bases, J shed 2 bases, and the junction held 1 base outside the gene matches. In germline, CDR1 is SGHDT, CDR2 YYEEEE.

The gene calls are TRBV5-6 and TRBJ1-4; 8 nucleotides match TRBD1. The germline V gene has CDR1 SGHDT and CDR2 YYEEEE. CDR3 length: 15 amino acids. J was trimmed by 5 bases and V by 0 bases; bases with no gene match: 3. CDR3 amino acids: CASSLVGQGNEKLFF. The CDR3 DNA follows: TGTGCCAGCAGCTTGGTTGGACAGGGCAATGAAAAACTGTTTTTT.

The chain recombines TRBV7-9 with TRBJ1-1, with TRBD1 matching 9 bases. CDR1 is SEHNR and CDR2 is FQNEAQ in the germline V gene (reference sequence). The CDR3 is 15 amino acids. V was clipped by 1 base and J by 9 bases; unmatched bases: 9. The CDR3 here is CASSLGQGVVYQAFF. CDR3 sequence (DNA): TGTGCCAGCAGCTTAGGACAGGGGGTAGTGTACCAAGCTTTCTTT. The whole variable domain, filled in from reference TRBV7-9 and TRBJ1-1, reads DTGVSQNPRHKITKRGQNVTFRCDPISEHNRLYWYRQTLGQGPEFLTYFQNEAQLEKSRLLSDRFSAERPKGSFSTLEIQRTEQGDSAMYLCASSLGQGVVYQAFFGQGTRLTVV.

This clone was found once. The genes are TRBV11-2 and TRBJ1-3, with 7 positions matching TRBD1. The germline V gene has CDR1 SGHAT and CDR2 FQNNGV. After removal of 5 bases from V and 5 bases from J, the junction contained 9 bases not matched to a gene. The CDR3 length is 15 residues. The CDR3 nucleotides are TGTGCCAGCAGCCCTTCGGGACAGAAGCGAAACACCATATATTTT. Residues: CASSPSGQKRNTIYF.

The rearrangement uses TRBV11-3 and TRBJ2-1; 12 bases map to TRBD1. In germline, CDR1 is SGHNT, CDR2 YENEEA. The J segment lost 4 bases and the V segment lost 5 bases, leaving 3 bases of the junction unmatched. CDR3 length: 15 residues. The CDR3 protein is CASSPGQGAYNEQFF. The CDR3 region has the DNA TGTGCCAGCAGCCCGGGACAGGGGGCTTACAATGAGCAGTTCTTC.

The V and J genes are TRBV19 and TRBJ2-7; a possible D gene is TRBD2 (6 bases). The V end was cut by 6 bases, the J end by 7 bases, with 19 bases between. Germline CDR1 and CDR2: LNHDA and SQIVND (reference sequence). The CDR3 consists of 14 residues. The CDR3: CASSKYQGAGEQYF. The CDR3 DNA sequence: TGTGCCAGTAGCAAATATCAAGGGGCGGGGGAGCAGTACTTC. Supplemented by reference TRBV19 and TRBJ2-7, the full variable domain reads DGGITQSPKYLFRKEGQNVTLSCEQNLNHDAMYWYRQDPGQGLRLIYYSQIVNDFQKGDIAEGYSVSREKKESFPLTVTSAQKNPTAFYLCASSKYQGAGEQYFGPGTRLTVT.

This sequence joins TRBV4-3 and TRBJ1-1; D unresolved. CDR3 length: 13 amino acids. The germline CDR1 and CDR2 sequences are LGHNA and YSLEER. Trimming removed 2 bases from V and 5 bases from J, with 9 bases in between. CDR3 sequence: CASSQRLPTEAFF. The CDR3 nucleotides read TGCGCCAGCAGCCAACGGTTGCCAACTGAAGCTTTCTTT.

V is TRBV6-1 and J is TRBJ1-5; D unclear. Trimming took off 6 bases at V and 4 bases at J, with 13 bases between the two ends. This CDR3 is built from 14 residues. Looked up from germline, CDR1 is MNHNS and CDR2 is SASEGT. The chain's CDR3 is CASSAREANQPQHF. The DNA of the CDR3 is TGTGCCAGCAGCGCTCGTGAGGCTAATCAGCCCCAGCATTTT.

This clone was counted a single time. The V and J genes are TRBV7-3 and TRBJ2-1, with TRBD2 matching over 10 bases. Germline loops: CDR1 SGHTA, CDR2 FQGTGA. The CDR3 consists of 24 residues. With 1 base clipped from V and 3 bases from J, the junction kept 27 bases outside the gene matches. CDR3 in amino acids: CASSLSPVRGRPGSGRVHYNEQFF. CDR3 in DNA: TGTGCCAGCAGCTTAAGCCCCGTAAGGGGTCGACCCGGGAGCGGGAGGGTGCACTACAATGAGCAGTTCTTC.

V is TRBV7-2 and J is TRBJ1-2; D is undetermined. The V gene's germline CDR1 is SGHTA and CDR2 FQGNSA. This CDR3 region has 14 residues. Trimming stripped 4 bases from V and 3 bases from J, with 12 bases between. The CDR3 loop reads CASSYGVGDYGYTF. In DNA form, the CDR3 reads TGTGCCAGCAGCTACGGGGTAGGAGACTATGGCTACACCTTC.

This clone has more than one count but fewer than ten. The chain joins TRBV13 to TRBJ1-4; TRBD1 is a possible D gene (6 bases). The CDR3 is made up of 14 amino acids. The germline V gene has CDR1 PRHDT and CDR2 FYEKMQ (reference sequence). The ends were cut back, 7 bases at V and 0 bases at J, with 9 bases in the middle. CDR3 sequence: CASTAGATNEKLFF. The CDR3 nucleotides are TGTGCCAGCACCGCAGGGGCAACTAATGAAAAACTGTTTTTT.

V usage is TRBV5-5 and J usage is TRBJ2-2; 7 bases align to TRBD2. V dropped 3 bases and J dropped 5; count of bases not matched to a gene: 10. This CDR3 is 16 amino acids long. Germline values: CDR1 SGHKS, CDR2 YYEKEE (reference sequence). The CDR3 region is CASSSGLGGVTGELFF. The CDR3 DNA is TGTGCCAGCAGCTCCGGACTAGGCGGAGTAACCGGGGAGCTGTTTTTT.

J is TRBJ2-7 and V is TRBV25-1; D is uncertain. The CDR3 spans 13 residues. Germline CDR1 reads MGHDK; CDR2 reads SYGVNS. V lost 5 bases and J lost 6, with 14 bases in between. The CDR3 bases are TGTGCCAGCAGTACTGTGTCGGTTCCCGAGCAGTACTTC. This translates into CASSTVSVPEQYF.

This chain links TRBV7-9 with TRBJ2-3; TRBD2 matches at 8 bases. Germline CDR1 reads SEHNR; CDR2 reads FQNEAQ (reference sequence). The CDR3 spans 15 residues. V shed 1 base and J 4 bases; nucleotides not matched to a gene: 4. This chain's CDR3 is CASSLEAGVADTQYF. The DNA for the CDR3 is TGTGCCAGCAGCTTAGAAGCGGGAGTGGCAGATACGCAGTATTTT.

The chain carries TRBV5-6 and TRBJ2-4; 8 bases line up with TRBD2. Germline CDR1 SGHDT, CDR2 YYEEEE. The CDR3 length is 12 residues. J gave up 8 bases and V 7 bases, and 5 bases lay outside the gene matches. The CDR3 DNA is TGTGCCAGCTACCGAGCGGGGGACATTCAGTACTTC. Protein: CASYRAGDIQYF.

This clone was seen once. The chain combines TRBV4-3 with TRBJ2-2, with 8 nucleotides matching TRBD2. The germline gives CDR1 LGHNA, CDR2 YSLEER. V trimming: 0 bases; J trimming: 6 bases; junction bases outside the gene matches: 12. The CDR3 spans 18 residues. This CDR3 is CASSQEPAPAGDSGELFF. CDR3 coding DNA: TGCGCCAGCAGCCAAGAGCCTGCCCCAGCGGGAGACTCCGGGGAGCTGTTTTTT.

This chain joins TRBV25-1 and TRBJ1-1; D remains ambiguous. The CDR3 is 13 amino acids. Germline loops: CDR1 MGHDK, CDR2 SYGVNS. The V and J ends lost 6 bases and 5 bases respectively, with 13 bases between them. The CDR3 protein is CASSPHGKTEAFF. In DNA form, the CDR3 reads TGTGCCAGCAGCCCCCACGGGAAGACTGAAGCTTTCTTT. Supplemented by reference TRBV25-1 and TRBJ1-1, the full variable domain reads EADIYQTPRYLVIGTGKKITLECSQTMGHDKMYWYQQDPGMELHLIHYSYGVNSTEKGDLSSESTVSRIRTEHFPLTLESARPSHTSQYLCASSPHGKTEAFFGQGTRLTVV.

This rearrangement joins TRBV4-2 to TRBJ2-2; TRBD2 is a possible D gene (7 bases). The CDR3 loop spans 18 amino acids. CDR1 and CDR2 (germline): LGHNA, YNFKEQ. The V end lost 5 bases, the J end lost 4 bases, and 23 bases lay between the germline ends. Written as DNA, the CDR3 is TGTGCCAGCAGCGATGGTTGGGGGGGGGCGGGCGGCACCGGGGAGCTGTTTTTT. Translated: CASSDGWGGAGGTGELFF.

In this sample, this clone turned up once. DNA of the CDR3: TGTGCCAGCAGTCCCCAGGGGGGCTATGGCTACACCTTC. Translation gives CASSPQGGYGYTF. This chain links TRBV27 with TRBJ1-2, with 7 bases lining up with TRBD1. The CDR3 runs 13 residues. V shed 5 bases and J 4 bases; nucleotides not matched to a gene: 4. From germline, CDR1 is MNHEY and CDR2 SMNVEV (reference sequence).

The rearrangement uses TRBV28 and TRBJ1-1; D gene unclear. Trimming left V 6 bases short and J 2 bases short, with 16 bases between. In germline, CDR1 is MDHEN, CDR2 SYDVKM. CDR3 length equals 15 residues. CDR3 in DNA: TGTGCCAGCAGATCCAGCGGGCCAGTCAACACTGAAGCTTTCTTT. This translates into CASRSSGPVNTEAFF. Combining the CDR3 with reference TRBV28 and TRBJ1-1 gives the whole variable domain DVKVTQSSRYLVKRTGEKVFLECVQDMDHENMFWYRQDPGLGLRLIYFSYDVKMKEKGDIPEGYSVSREKKERFSLILESASTNQTSMYLCASRSSGPVNTEAFFGQGTRLTVV.

The V gene is TRBV28, the J gene TRBJ1-3, with D tentatively TRBD1 (6 bases). The CDR3 has 15 amino acids. Germline V gene lookup returns CDR1 MDHEN and CDR2 SYDVKM. V was clipped by 2 bases and J by 3 bases, with 11 bases between them. The CDR3 region is CASSLGQGIGNTIYF. CDR3 nucleotide sequence: TGTGCCAGCAGTTTAGGGCAGGGGATTGGAAACACCATATATTTT.

This chain connects TRBV11-3 to TRBJ2-7; 13 bases match TRBD2. CDR1 SGHNT and CDR2 YENEEA come from the germline V gene. The V and J ends lost 1 base and 6 bases, in that order; junction bases with no gene match: 0. This CDR3 is built from 14 residues. The chain's CDR3 is CASSLGTSGSEQYF. CDR3 sequence (DNA): TGTGCCAGCAGCTTAGGGACTAGCGGGAGCGAGCAGTACTTC.

The DNA of the CDR3 is TGTGCCAGCAACCCCTCGCCGTCCCCAGAATCTGGGGCCAACGTCCTGACTTTC. Encoded protein: CASNPSPSPESGANVLTF. This chain uses TRBV21-1 with TRBJ2-6; no check of the table's D call, TRBD1, against the DNA was made. TRBV21-1 is listed as a pseudogene. The CDR3 totals 18 residues.

V gene TRBV19 combines with J gene TRBJ2-1; D is unresolved. CDR1 and CDR2 from the germline V gene are LNHDA and SQIVND (reference sequence). V was shortened by 0 bases and J by 0 bases, with 9 bases between the two germline ends. The CDR3 is 16 residues long. The CDR3 region has the DNA TGTGCCAGTAGTATAGATACATCACGCTCCTACAATGAGCAGTTCTTC. Its translation: CASSIDTSRSYNEQFF.

This chain uses TRBV5-1 with TRBJ2-1, with 12 bases matching TRBD2. The CDR3 extends over 15 amino acids. CDR1 SGHRS and CDR2 YFSETQ come from the germline V gene. V lost 5 bases, J lost 4 bases, and 4 bases stayed unmatched. The CDR3 sequence is CASSLGLAGYNEQFF. The CDR3 DNA follows: TGCGCCAGCAGTTTAGGACTAGCGGGGTACAATGAGCAGTTCTTC.

This clone was seen only a few times. The CDR3 bases are TGTGCCAGCAGTTACCAGGAACCTGAAGCTTTCTTT. This codes for CASSYQEPEAFF. This chain links TRBV6-5 with TRBJ1-1; D is undetermined. The CDR3 loop spans 12 amino acids. Germline V gives CDR1 MNHEY, CDR2 SVGAGI. V lost 2 bases, J lost 6 bases, and 7 bases lay in between.